Described below is a single T cell receptor (beta chain) sequence and its context. Its binding antigen is unknown. The sample holds no much larger clone one base away, and base qualities are not on file. CDR1 is given as SNHLY and CDR2 as FYNNEI, both from the germline V gene. V drops 0 bases and J drops 1 base, leaving 13 bases in between. From cysteine to phenylalanine, the CDR3 is 17 amino acids long. Kept here is only the CDR3 DNA, which spans 51 bases and is read in frame from base 1. Receptors were amplified or captured by 5' RACE. These reads were obtained on an Illumina HiSeq 2500. A second PCR of 7 to 11 cycles was performed with a sample-barcoded 5' primer and a J-beta primer mix. A unique molecular identifier was introduced onto each TCR beta cDNA molecule by a template-switch 5' adaptor carrying 12 random nucleotides. Each sample yielded at least 3 million CDR3-containing paired-end reads. All of the RNA was converted into first-strand cDNA using the Mint cDNA synthesis kit, with a TRBC-specific oligonucleotide serving as the primer. Following uracil-DNA glycosylase treatment, a first 18-cycle PCR with universal primers M1SS and BC2_uni_R was performed on all cDNA. The authors' analysis ran thus. Normalization of each sample was performed by random selection of 1 million high-quality reads, each carrying a distinct molecular identifier. Instead of being binned into consensus sequences, reads with shared molecular identifiers were discarded. MiTCR, run with a Q25 quality threshold and the strictest error-elimination algorithm, handled CDR3 identification, clonotype clustering and error correction. A nonparametric unseen species model with Euler transformation was used to estimate a lower bound on total TCR beta diversity. Starting from the raw public reads, TCRdb applied fastp trimming at Q25, assembled clones with MiXCR and retained in-frame beta chains. Here each entry gathers all rows of one CDR3 protein and keeps the most common genes and DNA. The V and J calls reflect TCRdb's pipeline rather than the authors' work. For this sample the table gives hundreds of thousands of distinct CDR3 sequences, of which roughly three fifths were detected only once. The ten largest clones capture roughly 24% of the sample.

The donors were roughly 39 Caucasian individuals from Russia, aged roughly 6 to 90 years, who were systemically healthy. Approximately 9.3 milliliters of peripheral blood were collected from each donor into EDTA-treated Vacutainer tubes. PBMCs were isolated by Ficoll-Paque density-gradient centrifugation, with at least 6 million obtained per sample. Trizol reagent was used to extract total RNA from the PBMCs, yielding at least 6 micrograms per sample. Naive CD45RAhigh/CD27high T cell percentages were measured by flow cytometry on a PBMC aliquot from every donor. This record belongs to a study of blood T cells in healthy people across ages (dated by TCRdb to the mid-2010s). Broadly, across the study: In model experiments, template switching captured about one uniquely barcoded TCR beta cDNA molecule for every two T cells. The study measured age-related changes in TCR beta repertoire diversity using deep sequencing normalized with unique cDNA molecular identifiers. To avoid experimental bias, donors of different ages were spread randomly across the sequencing lanes. Four age groups were formed from the donors: young (average about 16 years), middle-aged (approximately 39), aged (roughly 59) and long-lived (less than 85). Two additional independent replicas of 1 million unique cDNA reads from the same blood draw were analyzed for two donors (one aged 18 to 30 and one aged 80 or older). Overall results and qualifications from the work: Because donor CMV infection status was unknown, age-related changes in expanded clonotypes were potentially confounded. A strong correlation was found between observed TCR beta diversity and the percentage of naive T cells measured by flow cytometry. Observed TCR beta diversity per million T cells fell roughly linearly with age, and a significant reduction was already apparent by age around 40. Since profiling was done on bulk unsorted PBMCs, naive and antigen-experienced compartments could not be conclusively compared. Total diversity estimates from one million sequenced T cells were considered lower bounds and underestimates. Compared with the aged group, the long-lived group had more naive CD4+ T cells, fewer expanded clones and increased TCR diversity, a pattern suggesting age selection.

This TCR was recovered from a man between 40 and 49 years old in good health. This chain is built from TRBV2 and TRBJ2-1; the D gene is perhaps TRBD2, from 5 matching bases. Sample: blood. The CDR3 is CASSEATLGSSYNEQFF. The DNA sequence reads TGTGCCAGCAGTGAAGCCACCCTTGGGAGTTCCTACAATGAGCAGTTCTTC.